This T cell receptor (beta chain) was sequenced during a study of untreated major depressive disorder (dated by TCRdb to the late 2010s). Background on the whole study: This cross-sectional case-control study compared T cell phenotype and TCR repertoire between antidepressant-free major depressive disorder patients and individually matched non-depressed controls. The TCRbeta sequencing followed up on differences in Vbeta 5.1, Vbeta 11 and Vbeta 22 usage that flow cytometry had shown in the whole cohort.

V gives up 1 base and J gives up 1 base, and the segment between their germline ends measures 4 bases. From the cysteine up to the phenylalanine, the CDR3 has a length of 14 residues. This entry keeps only the CDR3 DNA: 42 bases, framed from base 1. The germline V gene sets CDR1 to LGHNA and CDR2 to YNFKEQ. The Qiagen DNeasy Blood and Tissue Kit was used to extract total genomic DNA from purified CD4+ T cells. The TCRbeta CDR3 region, defined according to IMGT, was amplified and sequenced using immunoSEQ immunosequencing protocols. On the authors' methods: Preprocessing of raw sequence data for PCR and sequencing error correction was performed by the immunoSEQ service. After being loaded into the immunoSEQ Analyzer, the data underwent further analysis with VDJtools v1.0.7. Patient-control differences were tested with the paired Wilcoxon signed-rank test. TCRdb's version of the immuneACCESS table is confined to in-frame rearrangements and falls short of the full clone set. An unresolved V gene accounts for under half of the shortfall where checked; the remainder is of unknown origin. Clonal size and the V and J genes are those of that table, whereas D and trimming came from the DNA. The sample records approximately 20,000 clones, more than 85% of which are singletons. 0.6% of the sample belongs to the ten largest clones.

What the research found in general, with its limitations: In every sequenced subject, the top five TRBV05-01 clones were all identified as private clones. TRBV25-01 and TRBV02-01 usage followed the flow-cytometry pattern but did not reach statistical significance in the sequencing data. For the sequencing comparisons, planned one-tailed tests were run on just three Vbeta families that had been chosen in advance. In CD4+ T cells, sequencing confirmed that depressed patients used TRBV05-01 (Vbeta 5.1) more than controls did, with a one-tailed test giving p = 0.040. Strict matching and exclusion criteria produced a comparatively small study sample, limiting generalizability of findings.

Each depressed patient was pairwise matched to a non-depressed control for sex, age, current smoking status and body mass index. Every participant in the study was of European descent. Patients had a DSM-IV diagnosis of major depressive disorder with a Hamilton Rating Scale for Depression score of at least 18. For at least 8 weeks before enrollment, patients had taken no psychiatric medication of any kind, antidepressants included. Depression severity ranging from moderate to severe was represented among patients. Participants were excluded if they had major medical conditions, Axis I/II comorbidities, regular medication or illicit drug use, or weekly alcohol intake above 100 g. From each participant, roughly 30 ml of peripheral blood was collected into EDTA tubes. CD4+ T cells were purified from thawed PBMCs by magnetic negative selection with the BD IMag Human CD4 T Lymphocyte Enrichment Set. Flow cytometry confirmed that the CD4+ enrichment method typically gave around 94% purity. A subgroup of about 5 case-control pairs, selected blind to chemokine receptor expression and flow-cytometric repertoire skewing results, was subjected to TCRbeta sequencing. Every blood sample was taken in the morning at 8:00 a.m., after which PBMCs were separated out using Ficoll-Hypaque gradient centrifugation. PBMCs were gradually cooled to -80 degrees C for cryopreservation and then kept in liquid nitrogen until assay.

This clone came up once. It has no known antigen specificity. No base qualities exist here, and no much larger clone lies one base off it. The chain is made from TRBV4-2 and TRBJ2-2, with no reliable assignment of the D segment. The sequencing input was CD4+ T cells from PBMCs. The clonotype was recovered from a woman between 40 and 55 years old with major depressive disorder. The sequenced DNA is TGTGCCAGCAGCCAAGGCCAGAACACCGGGGAGCTGTTTTTT. Its translation is CASSQGQNTGELFF.